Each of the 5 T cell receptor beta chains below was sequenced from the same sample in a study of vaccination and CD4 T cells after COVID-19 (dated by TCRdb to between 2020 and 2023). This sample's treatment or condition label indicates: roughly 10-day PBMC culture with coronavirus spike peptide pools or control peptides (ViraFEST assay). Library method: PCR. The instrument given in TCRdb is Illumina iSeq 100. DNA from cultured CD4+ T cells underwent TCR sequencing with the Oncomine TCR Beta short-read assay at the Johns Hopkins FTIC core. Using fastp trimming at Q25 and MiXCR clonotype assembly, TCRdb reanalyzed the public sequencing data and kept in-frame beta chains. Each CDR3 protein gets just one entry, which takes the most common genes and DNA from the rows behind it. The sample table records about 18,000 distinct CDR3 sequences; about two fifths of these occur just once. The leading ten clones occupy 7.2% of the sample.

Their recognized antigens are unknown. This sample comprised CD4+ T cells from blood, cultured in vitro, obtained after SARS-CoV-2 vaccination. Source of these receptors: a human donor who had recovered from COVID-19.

The CDR3 sequence: CASGTQGNTEAFF. In DNA form, the CDR3 reads TGTGCCAGCGGTACACAGGGGAACACTGAAGCTTTCTTT. This rearrangement joins TRBV21-1 to TRBJ1-1; the D segment call TRBD1 is taken from the table without a DNA check. TRBV21-1 is tagged as a pseudogene. This CDR3 spans 13 amino acids.

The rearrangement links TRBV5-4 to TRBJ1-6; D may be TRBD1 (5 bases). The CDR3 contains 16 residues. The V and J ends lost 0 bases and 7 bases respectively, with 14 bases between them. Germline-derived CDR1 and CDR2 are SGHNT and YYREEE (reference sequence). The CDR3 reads CASSLGGDWGNSPLHF. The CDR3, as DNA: TGTGCCAGCAGCTTGGGGGGGGATTGGGGGAATTCACCCCTCCACTTT.

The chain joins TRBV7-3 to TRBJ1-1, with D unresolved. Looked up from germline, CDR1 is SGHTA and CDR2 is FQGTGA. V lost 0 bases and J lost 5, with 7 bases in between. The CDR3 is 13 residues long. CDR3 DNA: TGTGCCAGCAGCTTAACGATGGGAACTGAAGCTTTCTTT. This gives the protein CASSLTMGTEAFF.

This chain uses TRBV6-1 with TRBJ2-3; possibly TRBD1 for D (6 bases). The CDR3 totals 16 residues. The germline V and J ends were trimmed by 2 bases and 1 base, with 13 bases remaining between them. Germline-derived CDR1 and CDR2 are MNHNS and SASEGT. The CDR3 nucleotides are TGTGCCAGCAGTGAAATGGTTAACAGGGGCACAGATACGCAGTATTTT. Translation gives CASSEMVNRGTDTQYF.

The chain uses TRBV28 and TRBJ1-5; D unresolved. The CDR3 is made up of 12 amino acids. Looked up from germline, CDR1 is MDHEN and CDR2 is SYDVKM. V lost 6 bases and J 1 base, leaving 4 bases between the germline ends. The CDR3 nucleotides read TGTGCCAGCAGGGAAAGCAATCAGCCCCAGCATTTT. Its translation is CASRESNQPQHF.